The rows below give T cell receptor beta chains drawn from one sample of a study of cytomegalovirus exposure and HLA in healthy donors. This table comes from immunoSEQ multiplex PCR, and its TCRdb copy is limited to in-frame clones, with some not included. The table shows roughly 80,000 clones, with approximately 61% occurring only once. Specimen: PBMCs. Receptors were obtained from a woman aged 50 to 60 in good health and CMV-seropositive. Each CDR3 is given with its conserved first and last residue. The D gene is left open where the match is weak. A clone size is listed for some rows: how often the clone was seen (once, few, many), or a class if it is expanded.

J | V | size | D | CDR3 | DNA
TRBJ2-7 | TRBV25-1 | NA | NA | CASSEELYEQYF | TGTGCCAGCAGTGAAGAACTCTACGAGCAGTACTTC
TRBJ2-2 | TRBV12-5 | NA | NA | CASGLVLTGELFF | TGTGCTAGTGGTTTGGTACTCACCGGGGAGCTGTTTTTT
TRBJ2-5 | TRBV10-2 | NA | NA | CASSEGSQATQYF | TGCGCCAGCAGTGAAGGCTCCCAGGCGACCCAGTACTTC
TRBJ2-1 | TRBV2 | NA | TRBD1 | CGGGTGGYEQFF | TGTGGCGGGGGGACAGGGGGGTATGAGCAGTTCTTC
TRBJ2-7 | TRBV19 | NA | NA | CASSISSGHYEQYF | TGTGCCAGTAGTATCAGTTCGGGACACTACGAGCAGTACTTC
TRBJ2-5 | TRBV9 | NA | NA | CASSVGGEQETQYF | TGTGCCAGCAGCGTAGGGGGGGAACAAGAGACCCAGTACTTC
TRBJ1-1 | TRBV2 | few | NA | CASIWQGRGTEAFF | TGTGCCAGCATTTGGCAAGGCCGAGGCACTGAAGCTTTCTTT
TRBJ2-1 | TRBV30 | NA | TRBD2 | CAWSASGAFLYNEQFF | TGTGCCTGGAGTGCTAGCGGGGCTTTCCTATACAATGAGCAGTTCTTC
TRBJ2-3 | TRBV27 | NA | TRBD2 | CASSLLAGRGGTDTQYF | TGTGCCAGCAGTCTACTAGCAGGGCGGGGGGGCACAGATACGCAGTATTTT
TRBJ2-3 | TRBV9 | few | TRBD2 | CASSVGLGGTQYF | TGTGCCAGCAGCGTAGGACTGGGAGGGACGCAGTATTTT
TRBJ1-2 | TRBV7-8 | NA | NA | CASSLGGRENYGYTF | TGTGCCAGCAGCTTAGGAGGCAGGGAAAACTATGGCTACACCTTC
TRBJ1-2 | TRBV6-1 | NA | NA | CASSGVPGVDGYTF | TGTGCCAGTTCGGGGGTTCCCGGAGTGGATGGCTACACCTTC
TRBJ2-7 | TRBV4-1 | NA | TRBD1 | CASSPPDRGLEQYF | TGCGCCAGCAGCCCCCCGGACAGGGGGCTCGAGCAGTACTTC
TRBJ2-1 | TRBV19 | once | TRBD2 | CASSIEGLAAYNEQFF | TGTGCCAGTAGTATAGAGGGACTAGCGGCATACAATGAGCAGTTCTTC
TRBJ1-2 | TRBV29-1 | NA | TRBD1 | CSVEGQGYRYTF | TGCAGCGTTGAGGGACAGGGATATCGCTACACCTTC
TRBJ1-2 | TRBV6-1 | NA | NA | CASSEARNRDYGYTF | TGTGCCAGCAGTGAAGCTCGAAACAGGGACTATGGCTACACCTTC
TRBJ2-1 | TRBV6-5 | NA | NA | CASSYRARVYEQFF | TGTGCCAGCAGTTACCGAGCCAGGGTCTATGAGCAGTTCTTC